The present T cell receptor (beta chain) was sequenced within a study of T-cell memory formation after mild COVID-19. Study-wide results and limits: CD8+ contracting clones occupied EMRA, while CD4+ ones occupied mainly CM and EM.

Note on this clonotype: Its antigen is unknown.

MiXCR was run by TCRdb on the 5' RACE reads, yielding one entry per CDR3 protein. This table holds approximately 500,000 distinct CDR3 sequences, 20% to 30% found once. The CDR3 sequence is 16 residues long. Germline-derived CDR1 and CDR2 are LGHNA and YNFKEQ. V lost 1 base to trimming and J lost 2 bases, with 12 bases between them. The genes are TRBV4-2 and TRBJ1-5, with a weak D call TRBD1 (5 bases). Input material: PBMCs or a T cell subset sorted from them (not recorded which). The sequence came from an adult woman who had mild COVID-19 (a few samples of this study predate the infection). Cell type and time point are not known. The CDR3 coding sequence is TGTGCCAGCAGCCAAGGGATAGGGGCCGGCAATCAGCCCCAGCATTTT. Protein product: CASSQGIGAGNQPQHF.